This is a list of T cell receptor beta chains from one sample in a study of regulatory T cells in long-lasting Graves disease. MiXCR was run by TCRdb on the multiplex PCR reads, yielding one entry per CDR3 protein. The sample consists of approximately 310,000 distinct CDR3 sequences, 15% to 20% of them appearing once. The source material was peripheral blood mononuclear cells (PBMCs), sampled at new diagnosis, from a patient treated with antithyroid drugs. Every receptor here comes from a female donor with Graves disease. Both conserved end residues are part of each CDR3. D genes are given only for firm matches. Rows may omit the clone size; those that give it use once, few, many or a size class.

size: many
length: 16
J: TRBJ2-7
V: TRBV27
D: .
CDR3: CASSLLPGQPHYEQYF
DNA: TGTGCCAGCAGTTTATTGCCGGGACAACCTCACTACGAGCAGTACTTC

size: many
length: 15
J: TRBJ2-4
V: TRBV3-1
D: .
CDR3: CASSPARVAKNIQYF
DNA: TGTGCCAGCAGCCCGGCTAGAGTAGCCAAAAACATTCAGTACTTC

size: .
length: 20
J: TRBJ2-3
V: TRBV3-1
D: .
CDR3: CASSQGGLFGSGERADTQYF
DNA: TGTGCCAGCAGCCAAGGGGGGCTTTTTGGGAGCGGGGAGCGGGCAGATACGCAGTATTTT

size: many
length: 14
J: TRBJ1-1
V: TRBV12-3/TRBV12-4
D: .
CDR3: CASSPWGRNTEAFF
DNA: TGTGCCAGCAGCCCTTGGGGGAGGAACACTGAAGCTTTCTTT

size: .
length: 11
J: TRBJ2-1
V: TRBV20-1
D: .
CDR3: CSATLGNEQFF
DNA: TGCAGTGCTACCCTAGGTAATGAGCAGTTCTTC

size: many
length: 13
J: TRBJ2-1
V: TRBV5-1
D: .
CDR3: CASSLGIHNEQFF
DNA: TGCGCCAGCAGCCTAGGAATACACAATGAGCAGTTCTTC

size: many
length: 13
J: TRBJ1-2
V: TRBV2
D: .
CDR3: CASSYDRNYGYTF
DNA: TGTGCCAGCAGTTACGACCGAAATTATGGCTACACCTTC

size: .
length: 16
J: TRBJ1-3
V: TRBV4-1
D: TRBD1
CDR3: CASSHDRGSPGNTIYF
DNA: TGCGCCAGCAGCCACGACAGGGGGAGTCCCGGAAACACCATATATTTT

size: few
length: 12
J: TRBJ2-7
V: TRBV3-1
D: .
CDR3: CASSLNHYEQYF
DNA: TGTGCCAGCAGCCTGAATCACTACGAGCAGTACTTC

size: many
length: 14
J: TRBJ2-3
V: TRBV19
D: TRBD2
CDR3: CASSMEREADTQYF
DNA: TGTGCCAGTAGTATGGAGCGGGAGGCAGATACGCAGTATTTT

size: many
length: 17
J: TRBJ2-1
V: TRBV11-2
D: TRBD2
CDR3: CASSRMQGLAEYNEQFF
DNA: TGTGCCAGCAGCCGGATGCAAGGACTAGCGGAGTACAATGAGCAGTTCTTC

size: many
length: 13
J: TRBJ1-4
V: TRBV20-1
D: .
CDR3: CSATLDQDEKLFF
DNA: TGCAGTGCTACTCTGGACCAAGACGAAAAACTGTTTTTT

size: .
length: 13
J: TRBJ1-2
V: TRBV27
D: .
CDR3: CASQGQHGYGYTF
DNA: TGTGCCAGCCAAGGACAGCATGGCTATGGCTACACCTTC

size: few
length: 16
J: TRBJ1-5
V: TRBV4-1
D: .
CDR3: CASSQDGQISNQPQHF
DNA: TGCGCCAGCAGCCAAGATGGGCAGATTAGCAATCAGCCCCAGCATTTT

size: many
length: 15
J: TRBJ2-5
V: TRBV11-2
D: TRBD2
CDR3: CASRRLAGVQETQYF
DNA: TGTGCCAGCAGAAGACTAGCGGGAGTCCAAGAGACCCAGTACTTC

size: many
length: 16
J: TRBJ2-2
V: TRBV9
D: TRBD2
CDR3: CASSVGLAGAIGELFF
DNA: TGTGCCAGCAGCGTAGGTTTAGCGGGAGCGATCGGGGAGCTGTTTTTT

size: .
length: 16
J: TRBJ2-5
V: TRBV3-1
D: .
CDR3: CASSQEPRDIQETQYF
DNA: TGTGCCAGCAGCCAAGAACCGCGGGACATACAAGAGACCCAGTACTTC